One sample yielded the 13 T cell receptor beta chains listed below, sequenced in a study of cytomegalovirus exposure and HLA in healthy donors. The PCR contained 60 Vbeta and 13 Jbeta primers. Data came from immunoSEQ multiplex PCR; TCRdb stores just in-frame clones and leaves some out. The sample consists of 120,000 to 150,000 clones, about 84% of them appearing once. Sample: PBMCs. The receptors stem from a woman between 40 and 55 years old in good health and CMV-seropositive.

The chain couples TRBV5-4 to TRBJ2-7, with TRBD1 matching over 10 bases. V lost 4 bases to trimming and J lost 4 bases; unmatched junction nucleotides: 5. The CDR3 sequence is 14 residues long. The germline V gene encodes CDR1 SGHNT and CDR2 YYREEE (reference sequence). DNA for the CDR3: TGTGCCAGCAGCCCCTGGACAGGGGGTTACGAGCAGTACTTC. Translation: CASSPWTGGYEQYF.

The chain uses TRBV5-1 and TRBJ1-6; no clear D. CDR3 length equals 14 residues. Germline CDR1 reads SGHRS; CDR2 reads YFSETQ. V lost 2 bases to trimming and J lost 10 bases, with 13 bases between them. DNA for the CDR3: TGCGCCAGCAGCTTTTTCCCGGGTGGCTCACCCCTCCACTTT. Translated, it gives CASSFFPGGSPLHF.

Worth noting for this clone: Its ends do not fully match the called genes, so a read error is possible. This chain uses TRBV25-1 with TRBJ2-1; no clear D. The CDR3 totals 15 residues. Germline V CDR1 and CDR2: MGHDK, SYGVNS. The CDR3 reads CASRERESSYNEQFF. The CDR3 DNA is TGTGCCAGCCGTGAGCGCGAGTCCTCCTACAATGAGCAGTTCTTC. The full variable domain, in which reference TRBV25-1 and TRBJ2-1 provide the parts outside the CDR3, is EADIYQTPRYLVIGTGKKITLECSQTMGHDKMYWYQQDPGMELHLIHYSYGVNSTEKGDLSSESTVSRIRTEHFPLTLESARPSHTSQYLCASRERESSYNEQFFGPGTRLTVL.

V gene TRBV25-1 combines with J gene TRBJ1-5; D call uncertain. Looked up from germline, CDR1 is MGHDK and CDR2 is SYGVNS. Trimming stripped 5 bases from V and 6 bases from J, with 14 bases between. CDR3 length equals 14 residues. This CDR3 is CASSSSRTGQPQHF. The DNA for the CDR3 is TGTGCCAGCAGTAGTAGCAGAACGGGTCAGCCCCAGCATTTT.

The CDR3, as DNA: TGTGCCAGTTACGATCCGGGACAGGGGAACTATGGCTACACCTTC. Translated: CASYDPGQGNYGYTF. This chain connects TRBV19 to TRBJ1-2; TRBD1 matches at 10 bases. The CDR3 covers 15 residues. V was clipped by 8 bases and J by 2 bases; unmatched bases: 8. Germline lookup yields CDR1 LNHDA and CDR2 SQIVND (reference sequence).

This clone has just a few counts. The genes are TRBV5-6 and TRBJ1-4; 9 bases fit TRBD1. The CDR3 runs to 12 residues. Germline assignment: CDR1 SGHDT and CDR2 YYEEEE. The trim removed 1 base at V and 13 bases at J, leaving 2 bases unmatched. This CDR3 is CASSLLQGALFF. The CDR3 nucleotides read TGTGCCAGCAGCTTGTTACAGGGGGCACTGTTTTTT.

The V and J genes are TRBV6-6 and TRBJ1-2; 7 bases align to TRBD1. The length of the CDR3 is 12 residues. V was clipped by 6 bases and J by 8 bases; unmatched bases: 6. CDR1 MNHNY and CDR2 SVGAGI come from the germline V gene (reference sequence). The CDR3 sequence is CASSPTGVGYTF. In nucleotides, the CDR3 is TGTGCCAGCAGCCCTACAGGGGTAGGCTACACCTTC.

This chain links TRBV5-4 with TRBJ1-2; 11 nucleotides agree with TRBD1. Germline lookup yields CDR1 SGHNT and CDR2 YYREEE (reference sequence). V was pared by 4 bases and J by 4 bases, with 9 bases of the junction left unmatched. CDR3 length: 16 amino acids. This CDR3 reads CASSRGQGAFPYGYTF. The CDR3 DNA reads TGTGCCAGCAGCCGTGGACAGGGGGCTTTCCCCTATGGCTACACCTTC.

At least ten counts were recorded for this clone. This chain uses TRBV7-9 with TRBJ1-1; a possible D gene is TRBD1 (5 bases). The ends were cut back, 0 bases at V and 6 bases at J, with 11 bases in the middle. The CDR3 loop spans 14 amino acids. Germline assignment: CDR1 SEHNR and CDR2 FQNEAQ (reference sequence). The CDR3 spells CASSLASTGSEAFF. The CDR3 DNA reads TGTGCCAGCAGCTTAGCCAGCACAGGCTCTGAAGCTTTCTTT.

The chain employs TRBV15 and TRBJ2-7, with TRBD1 identical over 12 bases. V was pared by 0 bases and J by 6 bases, with 6 bases of the junction left unmatched. Looked up from germline, CDR1 is LNHNV and CDR2 is YYDKDF (reference sequence). The CDR3 covers 16 residues. The CDR3 bases are TGTGCCACCAGCAGAGATAGGGGGACAGGGGGCTCCGAGCAGTACTTC. The encoded protein is CATSRDRGTGGSEQYF.

To note about this clone: Additional DNA sequences in this sample encode the identical CDR3. This sequence joins TRBV5-1 and TRBJ2-5; no clear D gene. CDR3 length: 13 amino acids. The V gene's germline CDR1 is SGHRS and CDR2 YFSETQ. V dropped 0 bases and J dropped 1 base, with 4 bases sitting between them. CDR3 amino acids: CASSLGAQETQYF. CDR3 in DNA: TGCGCCAGCAGCTTGGGGGCCCAAGAGACCCAGTACTTC.

This rearrangement joins TRBV7-9 to TRBJ2-7; 11 nucleotides match TRBD1. Trimming at V came to 4 bases and at J to 5 bases, leaving 4 bases not matched to a gene. CDR3 length equals 14 residues. The V gene's germline CDR1 is SEHNR and CDR2 FQNEAQ (reference sequence). As DNA, the CDR3 is TGTGCCAGCAGCTGGACAGGGGGCGGGGACGAGCAGTACTTC. This codes for CASSWTGGGDEQYF.

The J gene is TRBJ2-4, the V gene TRBV9, with 10 bases matching TRBD2. The CDR3 is 16 amino acids. The germline V gene has CDR1 SGDLS and CDR2 YYNGEE. With 0 bases clipped from V and 8 bases from J, the junction kept 8 bases outside the gene matches. The CDR3 coding sequence is TGTGCCAGCAGCGTAGGGGCTAGCGGGGGTATGTACATTCAGTACTTC. This translates into CASSVGASGGMYIQYF.